Listed here are 23 T cell receptor beta chains from one sample, sequenced in a study of cytomegalovirus exposure and HLA in healthy donors. The PCR contained 60 Vbeta and 13 Jbeta primers. Libraries were prepared by immunoSEQ multiplex PCR; TCRdb keeps only in-frame clonotypes and omits some of them. The sample shows 100,000 to 150,000 clones, approximately 72% of them seen only once. Sequenced: PBMCs. The receptors here all came from a woman in her forties or fifties in good health and CMV-seropositive.

The chain recombines TRBV6-1 with TRBJ1-2, with 8 bases matching TRBD1. There are 14 residues in the CDR3. Germline CDR1 and CDR2: MNHNS and SASEGT. The J segment lost 8 bases and the V segment lost 4 bases, leaving 9 bases of the junction unmatched. CDR3 in DNA: TGTGCCAGCAGTGTGGGACAGGCATCATCCGGCTACACCTTC. It codes for CASSVGQASSGYTF.

This clone has more than one count but fewer than ten. V is TRBV5-6 and J is TRBJ2-3; the D is unclear. CDR3 length: 16 residues. V lost 1 base and J 0 bases, leaving 12 bases between the germline ends. Germline CDR1 and CDR2: SGHDT and YYEEEE. The CDR3: CASSLWQARSTDTQYF. The CDR3 DNA sequence: TGTGCCAGCAGCTTGTGGCAGGCCCGTAGCACAGATACGCAGTATTTT.

V gene TRBV18 combines with J gene TRBJ2-7, with 11 positions matching TRBD2. The germline V gene encodes CDR1 KGHSH and CDR2 LQKENI. Trimming took 2 bases from V and 1 from J; bases not matched to a gene: 1. This CDR3 has 15 residues. The CDR3 DNA sequence: TGTGCCAGCTCACCAGGGACTAGCGGATCCTACGAGCAGTACTTC. Translation gives CASSPGTSGSYEQYF. Combining the CDR3 with reference TRBV18 and TRBJ2-7 gives the whole variable domain NAGVMQNPRHLVRRRGQEARLRCSPMKGHSHVYWYRQLPEEGLKFMVYLQKENIIDESGMPKERFSAEFPKEGPSILRIQQVVRGDSAAYFCASSPGTSGSYEQYFGPGTRLTVT.

This rearrangement joins TRBV19 to TRBJ2-7; perhaps TRBD1 as D (6 bases). The V end was cut by 6 bases, the J end by 0 bases, with 9 bases between. Germline CDR1 is LNHDA and CDR2 is SQIVND (reference sequence). The CDR3 is made up of 13 amino acids. CDR3 in DNA: TGTGCCAGTAGCCGGACAGTCTCCTACGAGCAGTACTTC. This encodes CASSRTVSYEQYF.

The rearrangement uses TRBV7-2 and TRBJ1-3; D is uncertain. V shed 2 bases and J shed 3 bases, with 8 bases lying between them. The germline V gene encodes CDR1 SGHTA and CDR2 FQGNSA. This CDR3 has 14 residues. The CDR3 nucleotides are TGTGCCAGCAGCTTACGGGTGGGTGGAAACACCATATATTTT. The encoded protein is CASSLRVGGNTIYF.

The rearrangement links TRBV15 to TRBJ2-7, with 10 bases aligning to TRBD2. Trimming at V came to 6 bases and at J to 6 bases, leaving 14 bases not matched to a gene. Germline CDR1 and CDR2: LNHNV and YYDKDF (reference sequence). The CDR3 extends over 16 amino acids. The CDR3: CATSPRGLAGGREQYF. CDR3 coding DNA: TGTGCCACCAGTCCGAGAGGGTTAGCGGGGGGCCGCGAGCAGTACTTC. Combining the CDR3 with reference TRBV15 and TRBJ2-7 gives the whole variable domain DAMVIQNPRYQVTQFGKPVTLSCSQTLNHNVMYWYQQKSSQAPKLLFHYYDKDFNNEADTPDNFQSRRPNTSFCFLDIRSPGLGDTAMYLCATSPRGLAGGREQYFGPGTRLTVT.

The CDR3 region is CASSPLITTLAETQYF. CDR3 nucleotides: TGCGCCAGCAGCCCACTCATCACTACCTTGGCAGAGACCCAGTACTTC. V gene TRBV5-1 combines with J gene TRBJ2-5; the D is unclear. V lost 4 bases and J 4 bases, leaving 20 bases between the germline ends. The germline V gene has CDR1 SGHRS and CDR2 YFSETQ. This CDR3 spans 16 amino acids.

The gene calls are TRBV18 and TRBJ2-3; 8 nucleotides align to TRBD1. From germline, CDR1 is KGHSH and CDR2 LQKENI. V dropped 1 base and J dropped 2; count of bases not matched to a gene: 5. The CDR3 runs 16 residues. CDR3: CASSPLGGQATDTQYF. CDR3 DNA: TGTGCCAGCTCACCACTCGGGGGACAGGCCACAGATACGCAGTATTTT.

The chain carries TRBV6-1 and TRBJ1-2; 8 bases match TRBD1. Per germline, CDR1 MNHNS and CDR2 SASEGT. The J segment lost 7 bases and the V segment lost 6 bases, leaving 7 bases of the junction unmatched. The CDR3 is 13 residues long. The CDR3 region is CASRETGERGYTF. The CDR3 coding sequence is TGTGCCAGCAGAGAGACAGGGGAACGTGGCTACACCTTC.

This chain connects TRBV4-1 to TRBJ2-2; 7 bases agree with TRBD2. The germline V gene encodes CDR1 MGHRA and CDR2 YSYEKL. The trim removed 1 base at V and 0 bases at J, leaving 2 bases unmatched. The CDR3 covers 16 residues. CDR3 DNA sequence: TGCGCCAGCAGCCAAGCGGCGGGGGCGAACACCGGGGAGCTGTTTTTT. This encodes CASSQAAGANTGELFF.

CDR3 protein: CASSLPVLYTEAFF. The CDR3 DNA sequence: TGTGCCAGCAGCTTACCTGTCCTTTACACTGAAGCTTTCTTT. V usage is TRBV7-2 and J usage is TRBJ1-1; no firm D call. The V gene lost 2 bases and the J gene lost 3 bases, with 10 bases spanning the gap. Germline V gene data show CDR1 as SGHTA and CDR2 as FQGNSA. This CDR3 has 14 residues.

This chain links TRBV5-8 with TRBJ1-1; D is uncertain. V lost 0 bases and J lost 8, with 5 bases in between. This CDR3 has 11 amino acids. Looked up from germline, CDR1 is SGHTS and CDR2 is YDEGEE. The CDR3: CASSLAQEAFF. The DNA of the CDR3 is TGTGCCAGCAGCTTGGCCCAGGAAGCTTTCTTT.

The chain recombines TRBV5-1 with TRBJ2-7; 11 bases line up with TRBD2. V was pared by 1 base and J by 3 bases, with 3 bases of the junction left unmatched. CDR1 and CDR2 (germline): SGHRS, YFSETQ. The CDR3 runs to 15 residues. This CDR3 is CASSLSGTSGYEQYF. The CDR3 DNA reads TGCGCCAGCAGCTTGAGCGGGACTAGCGGCTACGAGCAGTACTTC.

The sample holds a few counts of this clone. This rearrangement joins TRBV4-3 to TRBJ2-7; 8 bases fit TRBD1. The CDR3 loop spans 16 amino acids. In germline, CDR1 is LGHNA, CDR2 YSLEER. J was trimmed by 5 bases and V by 3 bases; bases with no gene match: 12. DNA for the CDR3: TGCGCCAGCAGCCAGGAACTAGGGACAGGTTCCCACGAGCAGTACTTC. As protein: CASSQELGTGSHEQYF.

The CDR3 nucleotides read TGCGCCAGCAGCCAAGCAACAGGGGGCTGGGCAGATACGCAGTATTTT. Amino acids: CASSQATGGWADTQYF. The rearrangement links TRBV4-3 to TRBJ2-3; 9 positions match TRBD1. V was pared by 1 base and J by 4 bases, with 6 bases of the junction left unmatched. The CDR3 runs 16 residues. Germline V gene sequence: CDR1 LGHNA, CDR2 YSLEER.

The V and J genes are TRBV6-5 and TRBJ2-1, with D possibly matching TRBD1 (5 bases). The CDR3 runs to 15 residues. Looked up from germline, CDR1 is MNHEY and CDR2 is SVGAGI. V was cut by 2 bases and J by 4 bases, with 12 bases left in between. This CDR3 reads CASSYSGAPYNEQFF. CDR3 coding DNA: TGTGCCAGCAGTTACAGTGGGGCGCCATACAATGAGCAGTTCTTC.

This sequence joins TRBV29-1 and TRBJ1-2; D unclear. Trimming pared 4 bases from V and 6 bases from J, leaving 12 bases between. This CDR3 is built from 12 residues. CDR1 and CDR2 from the germline V gene are SQVTM and ANQGSEA. The CDR3 spells CSVGGNRHGYTF. The CDR3 coding sequence is TGCAGCGTTGGAGGGAATAGACATGGCTACACCTTC.

The chain is built from TRBV6-5 and TRBJ2-7; 7 nucleotides match TRBD2. Looked up from germline, CDR1 is MNHEY and CDR2 is SVGAGI. J lost 4 bases, V lost 5 bases, and 5 bases had no gene match. The CDR3 runs to 13 residues. The CDR3 region is CASSRGSWYEQYF. CDR3 nucleotide sequence: TGTGCCAGCAGTCGCGGGAGCTGGTACGAGCAGTACTTC.

The V gene is TRBV6-5, the J gene TRBJ1-2; TRBD1 aligns across 8 bases. Germline loops: CDR1 MNHEY, CDR2 SVGAGI. The CDR3 length is 14 residues. J gave up 0 bases and V 7 bases, and 4 bases lay outside the gene matches. The CDR3 region has the DNA TGTGCCAGCACTCAGGGGGCCCCTAACTATGGCTACACCTTC. Translating it yields CASTQGAPNYGYTF.

V usage is TRBV5-6 and J usage is TRBJ2-2, with D tentatively TRBD1 (7 bases). Germline values: CDR1 SGHDT, CDR2 YYEEEE. This CDR3 comprises 15 residues. V dropped 4 bases and J dropped 0 bases, with 10 bases sitting between them. CDR3 sequence (DNA): TGTGCCAGCAGCCCCAGGGGGGCGAACACCGGGGAGCTGTTTTTT. Translating it yields CASSPRGANTGELFF.

This clone turned up a few times. The chain is built from TRBV6-5 and TRBJ2-1; the D gene is possibly TRBD1 (6 bases). The CDR3 spans 13 residues. Germline V gene sequence: CDR1 MNHEY, CDR2 SVGAGI. The V and J ends lost 10 bases and 6 bases respectively, with 16 bases between them. CDR3 in amino acids: CATVPTGTNEQFF. In nucleotides, the CDR3 is TGTGCCACGGTACCTACAGGGACCAATGAGCAGTTCTTC.

This clone is a singleton in its sample. This sequence joins TRBV19 and TRBJ1-1; 11 bases align to TRBD1. The CDR3 length is 16 residues. V shed 4 bases and J 0 bases; nucleotides not matched to a gene: 4. In germline, CDR1 is LNHDA, CDR2 SQIVND (reference sequence). CDR3 protein: CASSSWTGGLNTEAFF. The CDR3 nucleotides read TGTGCCAGTAGTAGCTGGACAGGGGGCTTGAACACTGAAGCTTTCTTT.

The chain recombines TRBV12-5 with TRBJ2-3; TRBD1 aligns across 7 bases. This CDR3 has 17 amino acids. Germline V gives CDR1 LGHNT, CDR2 FRNRAP. After removal of 2 bases from V and 5 bases from J, the junction contained 13 bases not matched to a gene. CDR3: CASGLYIRGPPGDTQYF. The DNA of the CDR3 is TGTGCTAGTGGTTTGTATATAAGGGGGCCTCCGGGAGATACGCAGTATTTT.